This record covers a single T cell receptor beta chain. Its target is not known. These data come from a study of T cell repertoires in cytomegalovirus infection. Study outcomes and limitations: HLA-C-restricted CMV-specific TCR beta clonotypes prevailed in the ex vivo response.

This CDR3 is built from 16 residues. Germline V gene lookup returns CDR1 DFQATT and CDR2 SNEGSKA (reference sequence). V lost 5 bases and J lost 4, with 23 bases in between. TCRdb reprocessed the reads via MiXCR and lists one record per CDR3 protein. The data show 550,000 to 850,000 distinct CDR3 sequences, roughly 36% seen once. The receptor's source is a human donor in good health (CMV status not recorded). Some clones in this sample may be carry-over from other donors' samples. The V call is TRBV20-1, the J call TRBJ1-2; no clear D. The material was cultured PBMCs, obtained from culture after CMV antigen stimulation. The CDR3 reads CSAPWTNGGLGYGYTF. As DNA, the CDR3 is TGCAGTGCTCCATGGACTAATGGAGGTCTAGGCTATGGCTACACCTTC.